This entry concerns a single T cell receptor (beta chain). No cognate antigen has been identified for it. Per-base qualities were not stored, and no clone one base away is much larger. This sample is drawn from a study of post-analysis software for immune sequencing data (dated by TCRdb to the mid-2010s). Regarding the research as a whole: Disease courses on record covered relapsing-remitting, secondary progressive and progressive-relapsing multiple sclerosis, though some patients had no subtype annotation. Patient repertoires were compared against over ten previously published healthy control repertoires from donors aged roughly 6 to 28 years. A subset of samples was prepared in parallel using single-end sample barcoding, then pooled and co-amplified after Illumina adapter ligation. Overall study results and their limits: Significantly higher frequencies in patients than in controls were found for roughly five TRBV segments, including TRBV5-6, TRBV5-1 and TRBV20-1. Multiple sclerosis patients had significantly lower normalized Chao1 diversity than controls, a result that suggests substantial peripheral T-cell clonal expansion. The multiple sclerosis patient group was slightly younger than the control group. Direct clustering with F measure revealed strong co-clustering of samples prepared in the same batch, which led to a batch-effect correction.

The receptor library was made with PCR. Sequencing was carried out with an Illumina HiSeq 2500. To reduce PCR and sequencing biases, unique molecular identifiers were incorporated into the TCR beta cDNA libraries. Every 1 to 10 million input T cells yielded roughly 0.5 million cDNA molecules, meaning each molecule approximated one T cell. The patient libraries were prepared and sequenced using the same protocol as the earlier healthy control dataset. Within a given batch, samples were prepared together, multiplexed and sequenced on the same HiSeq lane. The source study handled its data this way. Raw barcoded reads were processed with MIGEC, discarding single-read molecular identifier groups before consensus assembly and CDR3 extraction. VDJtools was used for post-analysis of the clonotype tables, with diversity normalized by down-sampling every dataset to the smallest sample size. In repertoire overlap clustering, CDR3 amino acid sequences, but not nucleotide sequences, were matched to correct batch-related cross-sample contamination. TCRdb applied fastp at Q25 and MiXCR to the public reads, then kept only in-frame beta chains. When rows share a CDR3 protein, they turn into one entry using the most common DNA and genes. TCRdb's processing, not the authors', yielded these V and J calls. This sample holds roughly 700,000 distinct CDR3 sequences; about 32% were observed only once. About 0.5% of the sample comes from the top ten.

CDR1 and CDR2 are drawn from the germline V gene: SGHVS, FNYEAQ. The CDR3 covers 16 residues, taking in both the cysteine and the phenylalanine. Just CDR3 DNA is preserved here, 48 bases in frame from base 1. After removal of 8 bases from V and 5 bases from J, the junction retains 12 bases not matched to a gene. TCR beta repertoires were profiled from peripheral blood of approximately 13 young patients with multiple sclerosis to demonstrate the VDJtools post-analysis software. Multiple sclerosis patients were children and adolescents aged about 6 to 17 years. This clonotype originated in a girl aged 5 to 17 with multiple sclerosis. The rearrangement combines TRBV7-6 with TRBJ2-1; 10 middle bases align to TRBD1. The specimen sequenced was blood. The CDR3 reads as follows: CASGPAGTGVNNEQFF. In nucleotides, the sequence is TGTGCCAGCGGACCAGCCGGGACAGGGGTTAACAATGAGCAGTTCTTC.